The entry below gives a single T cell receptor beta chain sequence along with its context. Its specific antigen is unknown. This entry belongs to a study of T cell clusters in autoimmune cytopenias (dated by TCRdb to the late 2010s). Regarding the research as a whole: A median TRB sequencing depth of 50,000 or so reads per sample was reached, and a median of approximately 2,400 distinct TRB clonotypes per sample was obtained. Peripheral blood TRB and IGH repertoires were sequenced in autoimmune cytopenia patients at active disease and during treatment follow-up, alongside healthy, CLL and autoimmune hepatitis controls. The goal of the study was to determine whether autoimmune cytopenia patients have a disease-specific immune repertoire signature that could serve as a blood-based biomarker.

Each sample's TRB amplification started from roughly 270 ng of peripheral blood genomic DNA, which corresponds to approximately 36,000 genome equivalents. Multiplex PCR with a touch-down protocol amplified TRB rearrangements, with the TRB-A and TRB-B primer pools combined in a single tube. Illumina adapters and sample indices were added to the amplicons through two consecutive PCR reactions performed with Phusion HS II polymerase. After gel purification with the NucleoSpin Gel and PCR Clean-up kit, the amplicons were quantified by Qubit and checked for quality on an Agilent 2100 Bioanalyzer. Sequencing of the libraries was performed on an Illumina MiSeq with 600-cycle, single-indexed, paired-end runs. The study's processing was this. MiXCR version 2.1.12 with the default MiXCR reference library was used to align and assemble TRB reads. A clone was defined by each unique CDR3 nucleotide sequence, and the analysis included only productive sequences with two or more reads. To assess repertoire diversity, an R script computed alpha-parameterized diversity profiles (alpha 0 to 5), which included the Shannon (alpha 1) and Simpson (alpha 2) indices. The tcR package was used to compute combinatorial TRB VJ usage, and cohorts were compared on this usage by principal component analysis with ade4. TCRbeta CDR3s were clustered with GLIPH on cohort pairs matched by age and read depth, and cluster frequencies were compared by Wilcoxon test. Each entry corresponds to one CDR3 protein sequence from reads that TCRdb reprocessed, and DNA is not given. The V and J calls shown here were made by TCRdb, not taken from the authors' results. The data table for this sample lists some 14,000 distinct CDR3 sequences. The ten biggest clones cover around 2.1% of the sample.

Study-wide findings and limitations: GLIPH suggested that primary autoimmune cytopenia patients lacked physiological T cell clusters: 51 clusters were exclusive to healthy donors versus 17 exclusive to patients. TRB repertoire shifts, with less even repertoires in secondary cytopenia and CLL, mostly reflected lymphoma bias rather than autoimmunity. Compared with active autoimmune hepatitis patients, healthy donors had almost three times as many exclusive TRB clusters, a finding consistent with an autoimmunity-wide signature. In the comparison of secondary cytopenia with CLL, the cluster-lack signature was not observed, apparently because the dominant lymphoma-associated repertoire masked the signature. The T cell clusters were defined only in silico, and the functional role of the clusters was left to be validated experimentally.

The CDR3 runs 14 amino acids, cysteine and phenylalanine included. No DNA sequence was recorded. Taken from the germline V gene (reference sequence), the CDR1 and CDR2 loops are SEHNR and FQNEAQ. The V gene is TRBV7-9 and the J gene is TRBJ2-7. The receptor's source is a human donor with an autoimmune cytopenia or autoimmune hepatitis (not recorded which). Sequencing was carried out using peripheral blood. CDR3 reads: CASSLVGTTNEQYF.